This TCR beta chain was captured by sequencing in a study of shared clonotypes between healthy human individuals. This clone came up once. Assay: immunoSEQ multiplex PCR; the TCRdb copy retains only in-frame clones and omits some. The table has roughly 2 million clones, 90% to 95% seen once. The V and J ends lost 3 bases and 1 base, in that order; junction bases with no gene match: 6. Germline CDR1 reads MGHRA; CDR2 reads YSYEKL. This CDR3 is built from 15 residues. The rearrangement uses TRBV4-1 and TRBJ2-7; 7 nucleotides line up with TRBD1. The clonotype was recovered from a man aged 18 to 30 in good health. What was sequenced was naive CD4+ T cells sorted from blood. Subset of the sample: CD45RA+ positively selected. The CDR3: CASSHPVQGSYEQYF. CDR3 DNA sequence: TGCGCCAGCAGCCACCCGGTACAGGGGTCCTACGAGCAGTACTTC.